A single sample gave rise to the 26 T cell receptor beta chains below, sequenced in a study of T cell changes during pregnancy in multiple sclerosis. This table comes from immunoSEQ multiplex PCR, and its TCRdb copy is limited to in-frame clones, with some not included. The sample yields about 40,000 clones, approximately 90% seen once. The sample consisted of peripheral blood, taken before pregnancy. The receptors were sampled from a female donor with multiple sclerosis, enrolled in a pregnancy study.

The rearrangement links TRBV5-4 to TRBJ2-7, with 10 bases matching TRBD1. Germline V gene sequence: CDR1 SGHNT, CDR2 YYREEE (reference sequence). The J segment lost 2 bases and the V segment lost 0 bases, leaving 5 bases of the junction unmatched. This CDR3 is 16 amino acids long. The CDR3 bases are TGTGCCAGCAGCTTGGGGGGGGACAGGGGTACCTACGAGCAGTACTTC. Its protein is CASSLGGDRGTYEQYF.

This rearrangement joins TRBV7-8 to TRBJ2-1; TRBD2 matches 7 bases. Trimming took 5 bases from V and 8 from J; bases not matched to a gene: 15. Looked up from germline, CDR1 is SGHVS and CDR2 is FQNEAQ. The CDR3 has 16 amino acids. CDR3 coding DNA: TGTGCCAGCAGCGCCCGGGACTACTCATTCATAGATGAGCAGTTCTTC. Translating it yields CASSARDYSFIDEQFF.

J is TRBJ1-1 and V is TRBV19, with 7 bases matching TRBD1. The germline V gene encodes CDR1 LNHDA and CDR2 SQIVND (reference sequence). V trimming: 0 bases; J trimming: 3 bases; junction bases outside the gene matches: 10. The CDR3 sequence is 17 residues long. The CDR3 bases are TGTGCCAGTAGTATAGATCGGGCAGGGGGTTTTTACACTGAAGCTTTCTTT. Protein: CASSIDRAGGFYTEAFF.

The rearrangement joins TRBV30 to TRBJ1-4; TRBD1 matches 7 bases. CDR3 size: 17 residues. The V gene's germline CDR1 is GTSNPN and CDR2 SVGIG (reference sequence). Trimming took 2 bases from V and 0 from J; bases not matched to a gene: 9. CDR3 DNA sequence: TGTGCCTGGAGTAAAGGGGGCGCGTGGGCAACTAATGAAAAACTGTTTTTT. Protein sequence: CAWSKGGAWATNEKLFF.

V is TRBV11-1 and J is TRBJ2-1, with 14 nucleotides matching TRBD2. This CDR3 is built from 15 residues. Germline V lookup: CDR1 SGHAT, CDR2 FQDESV (reference sequence). J gave up 5 bases and V 5 bases, and 2 bases lay outside the gene matches. The CDR3 here is CASSRTSGRNNEQFF. For the CDR3, the DNA is TGTGCCAGCAGCCGGACTAGCGGGAGGAACAATGAGCAGTTCTTC.

This clone was recorded once. This chain connects TRBV6-4 to TRBJ2-3, with no clear D. V shed 0 bases and J shed 1 base, with 5 bases lying between them. Germline assignment: CDR1 MRHNA and CDR2 SNTAGT. This CDR3 spans 14 amino acids. The CDR3 bases are TGTGCCAGCAGTGACTCTCCGGGCACAGATACGCAGTATTTT. Protein: CASSDSPGTDTQYF.

The rearrangement uses TRBV6-6 and TRBJ2-5, with D perhaps matching TRBD1 (6 bases). V was shortened by 6 bases and J by 1 base, with 12 bases between the two germline ends. This CDR3 is 14 amino acids long. Germline V gene sequence: CDR1 MNHNY, CDR2 SVGAGI (reference sequence). CDR3 protein: CASRLDRSQETQYF. The CDR3 nucleotides are TGTGCCAGCAGGCTTGACAGGTCCCAAGAGACCCAGTACTTC.

This chain links TRBV7-2 with TRBJ2-4; 8 nucleotides line up with TRBD1. V shed 5 bases and J 8 bases; nucleotides not matched to a gene: 8. The germline CDR1 and CDR2 sequences are SGHTA and FQGNSA. This CDR3 is 14 amino acids long. The CDR3 loop is CASSPGQGLDIQYF. As DNA, the CDR3 is TGTGCCAGCAGCCCCGGACAGGGATTGGACATTCAGTACTTC.

This clone was picked up a small number of times. The rearrangement joins TRBV6-5 to TRBJ2-5; D possibly corresponds to TRBD2 (6 bases). CDR3 length: 13 amino acids. Between the trimmed V and J ends, which lost 6 bases and 7 bases, there was a span of 15 bases. Germline CDR1 MNHEY, CDR2 SVGAGI. The CDR3 region is CASSKGPEGTQYF. CDR3 DNA sequence: TGTGCCAGCAGCAAGGGACCGGAGGGGACCCAGTACTTC.

The V gene is TRBV6-4, the J gene TRBJ2-1; 7 positions match TRBD2. Per the germline V gene, CDR1 is MRHNA and CDR2 is SNTAGT. The CDR3 spans 15 residues. The trim removed 4 bases at V and 6 bases at J, leaving 9 bases unmatched. The CDR3 protein is CASSVSGAPLNEQFF. CDR3 nucleotide sequence: TGTGCCAGCAGTGTGAGCGGGGCCCCCCTCAATGAGCAGTTCTTC.

A word on this clone: Other DNA variants within this sample encode the same CDR3. This chain joins TRBV19 and TRBJ1-1; no firm D call. This CDR3 region has 12 residues. V dropped 2 bases and J dropped 1 base, with 2 bases sitting between them. Germline V CDR1 and CDR2: LNHDA, SQIVND (reference sequence). The chain's CDR3 is CASSIQNTEAFF. The CDR3 DNA reads TGTGCCAGTAGTATACAGAACACTGAAGCTTTCTTT.

The chain recombines TRBV7-2 with TRBJ2-5; D perhaps matches TRBD2 (7 bases). The CDR3 length is 16 residues. CDR1 SGHTA and CDR2 FQGNSA come from the germline V gene. Trimming removed 1 base at V and 1 base at J, with 13 bases between. CDR3 bases: TGTGCCAGCAGCTTAGGAACGGGGGGCTTCCAAGAGACCCAGTACTTC. It codes for CASSLGTGGFQETQYF.

This chain links TRBV7-3 with TRBJ2-7; 8 bases fit TRBD1. The germline CDR1 and CDR2 sequences are SGHTA and FQGTGA. The CDR3 sequence is 15 residues long. Losses at the gene ends were 5 bases for V and 1 base for J; bases not matched to a gene: 7. CDR3 nucleotide sequence: TGTGCCAGCAGCCCCGGACAGGGAAGGTCCTACGAGCAGTACTTC. This translates into CASSPGQGRSYEQYF.

The chain carries TRBV19 and TRBJ2-7, with 7 bases that match TRBD2. V was clipped by 8 bases and J by 2 bases; unmatched bases: 9. From germline, CDR1 is LNHDA and CDR2 SQIVND (reference sequence). The CDR3 is 14 residues long. CDR3 loop: CASGPGTNTYEQYF. The CDR3 DNA reads TGTGCCAGTGGACCCGGGACTAACACCTACGAGCAGTACTTC.

The chain is built from TRBV27 and TRBJ2-1; a weak D match, TRBD2 (5 bases). The length of the CDR3 is 13 residues. Trimming stripped 2 bases from V and 6 bases from J, with 8 bases between. Germline loops: CDR1 MNHEY, CDR2 SMNVEV (reference sequence). The CDR3 DNA sequence: TGTGCCAGCAGTTTAGGGAGTAGCAATGAGCAGTTCTTC. This gives the protein CASSLGSSNEQFF.

The chain links TRBV13 to TRBJ2-7, with 9 bases fitting TRBD2. J lost 5 bases, V lost 6 bases, and 8 bases had no gene match. CDR1 PRHDT and CDR2 FYEKMQ come from the germline V gene (reference sequence). The CDR3 is made up of 14 amino acids. The CDR3 here is CASRPGTSPHEQYF. In nucleotides, the CDR3 is TGTGCCAGCAGACCGGGGACTAGCCCCCACGAGCAGTACTTC.

The V call is TRBV10-3, the J call TRBJ2-7; 8 bases fit TRBD2. After removal of 3 bases from V and 6 bases from J, the junction contained 4 bases not matched to a gene. This CDR3 is built from 13 residues. Per the germline V gene, CDR1 is ENHRY and CDR2 is SYGVKD. The CDR3 region is CAISESGSIEQYF. CDR3 nucleotide sequence: TGTGCCATCAGTGAAAGCGGGAGTATCGAGCAGTACTTC.

This clone occurred once. The chain couples TRBV19 to TRBJ2-3, with 9 bases aligning to TRBD2. The CDR3 contains 16 residues. Germline-derived CDR1 and CDR2 are LNHDA and SQIVND (reference sequence). V was clipped by 4 bases and J by 6 bases; unmatched bases: 11. The CDR3 spells CASSNLRAGGTDTQYF. The CDR3 coding sequence is TGTGCCAGTAGTAACTTGCGAGCGGGAGGTACGGATACGCAGTATTTT.

The chain's CDR3 is CASSSSDSRGYEQYF. In DNA form, the CDR3 reads TGTGCCAGCAGTTCCTCGGACAGTCGTGGGTACGAGCAGTACTTC. J is TRBJ2-7 and V is TRBV27; D perhaps matches TRBD1 (6 bases). CDR1 and CDR2 from the germline V gene are MNHEY and SMNVEV (reference sequence). V gave up 4 bases and J gave up 4 bases, with 17 bases separating them. The CDR3 has 15 residues.

This sequence joins TRBV27 and TRBJ2-7; 10 nucleotides align to TRBD2. The CDR3 is 15 amino acids. CDR1 and CDR2 from the germline V gene are MNHEY and SMNVEV (reference sequence). V was clipped by 10 bases and J by 8 bases; unmatched bases: 17. The CDR3 sequence: CATTYRGLAGVQQYF. The DNA of the CDR3 is TGTGCCACCACCTATCGAGGGCTAGCGGGAGTTCAGCAGTACTTC.

For this clone: This same CDR3 is encoded by further DNA sequences in the sample. The rearrangement uses TRBV9 and TRBJ2-3; D unclear. V lost 0 bases, J lost 0 bases, and 5 bases lay in between. Germline V gene lookup returns CDR1 SGDLS and CDR2 YYNGEE. This CDR3 has 14 residues. CDR3 protein: CASSVGGSTDTQYF. CDR3 DNA: TGTGCCAGCAGCGTAGGCGGTAGCACAGATACGCAGTATTTT.

In this sample, this clone turned up once. This chain connects TRBV5-1 to TRBJ1-1, with unresolved D. Germline V lookup: CDR1 SGHRS, CDR2 YFSETQ. V was trimmed by 7 bases and J by 10 bases, leaving 8 bases between them. The length of the CDR3 is 9 residues. CDR3 bases: TGCGCCAGCGACTCGGGAGCTTTCTTT. Translated: CASDSGAFF. Full variable domain (missing parts from reference TRBV5-1 and TRBJ1-1): KAGVTQTPRYLIKTRGQQVTLSCSPISGHRSVSWYQQTPGQGLQFLFEYFSETQRNKGNFPGRFSGRQFSNSRSEMNVSTLELGDSALYLCASDSGAFFGQGTRLTVV.

V gene TRBV9 combines with J gene TRBJ2-7, with 10 bases fitting TRBD1. CDR1 is SGDLS, CDR2 YYNGEE, per germline. The CDR3 is 16 amino acids. V was clipped by 0 bases and J by 6 bases; unmatched bases: 9. The CDR3 DNA reads as TGTGCCAGCAGCGTAGGGTTATTGGGACAGGGGATCGAGCAGTACTTC. Its translation is CASSVGLLGQGIEQYF.

The CDR3 here is CASSMGLMNTEAFF. CDR3 sequence (DNA): TGTGCCAGCAGTATGGGCCTTATGAACACTGAAGCTTTCTTT. The V gene is TRBV2, the J gene TRBJ1-1; D uncertain. The length of the CDR3 is 14 residues. Germline V gene data show CDR1 as SNHLY and CDR2 as FYNNEI. Deletions cut 5 bases from V and 0 bases from J, with 10 bases between.

This clone was observed once. The chain combines TRBV28 with TRBJ1-3; 7 bases are shared with TRBD1. CDR3 length: 16 amino acids. V trimming: 3 bases; J trimming: 0 bases; junction bases outside the gene matches: 5. Germline values: CDR1 MDHEN, CDR2 SYDVKM. CDR3: CASSFRTGGSGNTIYF. In DNA, the CDR3 is TGTGCCAGCAGTTTCAGGACAGGTGGCTCTGGAAACACCATATATTTT. Full variable domain (rest looked up from reference TRBV28 and TRBJ1-3): DVKVTQSSRYLVKRTGEKVFLECVQDMDHENMFWYRQDPGLGLRLIYFSYDVKMKEKGDIPEGYSVSREKKERFSLILESASTNQTSMYLCASSFRTGGSGNTIYFGEGSWLTVV.

The chain recombines TRBV7-8 with TRBJ2-2; 8 bases align to TRBD2. This CDR3 has 16 amino acids. The germline CDR1 and CDR2 sequences are SGHVS and FQNEAQ. V gave up 4 bases and J gave up 5 bases; unmatched junction bases: 9. The CDR3 region is CASSSSGTRRTGELFF. As DNA, the CDR3 is TGTGCCAGCAGCTCATCCGGGACTAGGAGGACCGGGGAGCTGTTTTTT.